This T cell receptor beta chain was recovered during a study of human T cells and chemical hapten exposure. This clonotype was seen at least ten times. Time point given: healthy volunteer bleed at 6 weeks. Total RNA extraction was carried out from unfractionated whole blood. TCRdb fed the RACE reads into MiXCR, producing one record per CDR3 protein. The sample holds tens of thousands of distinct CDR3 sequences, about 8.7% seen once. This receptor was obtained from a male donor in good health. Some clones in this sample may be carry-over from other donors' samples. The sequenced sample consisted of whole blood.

CDR3 sequence (DNA): TGTGCCAGCAGCTTAAGGCAGGGGGTTGGTCAGCCCCAGCATTTT. Residues: CASSLRQGVGQPQHF. The rearrangement uses TRBV7-2 and TRBJ1-5; 7 bases align to TRBD1. Germline CDR1 SGHTA, CDR2 FQGNSA. The CDR3 contains 15 residues. The V and J ends lost 2 bases and 6 bases, in that order; junction bases with no gene match: 7.